This TCR beta chain was found in a study of CD8+ T cells in alopecia areata. Study background: Those patients who were treated received oral tofacitinib, which was given at 5 to 10 mg twice daily for moderate-to-severe alopecia areata.

11 amino acids form the CDR3, both terminal residues included. Treatment of the sample: oral pan-JAK inhibitor, 5-10 mg twice daily. This clone came up a few times. No antigen is known for it. The conserved phenylalanine or tryptophan normally closing the CDR3 is absent here, so this likely arose from a read error. It is unclear where the CDR3 begins or ends on the DNA, so no DNA is shown, and the CDR3 is as TCRdb lists it. The authors extracted RNA and reverse transcribed it into cDNA as the sequencing template. Sequenced by immunoSEQ multiplex PCR; TCRdb stores in-frame clones only, minus some. This sample has 120,000 to 150,000 clones, with approximately 80% found just once. Study-wide results and caveats: Although TCR sharing was seen in mice, sharing across patients was less clear, possibly for HLA-related reasons.

The rearrangement uses TRBV23-1 and TRBJ2-4. TRBV23-1 qualifies as an ORF whose function is uncertain. The sequence was obtained from a human donor with alopecia areata. The source material was CD8+ T cells sorted from blood, sampled at week 4, from a patient treated with tofacitinib. CDR3 protein: CASSPRVDPTR.